This is a list of T cell receptor beta chains from one sample in a study of blood T cell repertoires in COVID-19. Profiled with immunoSEQ multiplex PCR; TCRdb holds only in-frame clones, not every one. The sample has 85,000 to 100,000 clones; about 85% are singletons. Source material: peripheral blood. The receptors shown here come from a human donor in a cohort sampled during active COVID-19. Both conserved end residues are part of each CDR3. D genes are given only for firm matches. Rows may omit the clone size; those that give it use once, few, many or a size class.

CASSGPPRDTEAFF	TGCGCCAGCAGCGGACCCCCGAGGGACACTGAAGCTTTCTTT	TRBJ1-1	few	TRBV5-1	NA
CASSQSTVAPQNIQYF	TGCGCCAGCAGTCAATCGACCGTAGCCCCCCAAAACATTCAGTACTTC	TRBJ2-4	NA	TRBV23-1	NA
CASSLVGVAGGLYNEQFF	TGTGCCAGCAGCTTAGTCGGGGTAGCGGGAGGGCTCTACAATGAGCAGTTCTTC	TRBJ2-1	NA	TRBV7-6	TRBD2
CATSGTGAGGTDTQYF	TGTGCCACCAGTGGAACTGGGGCTGGTGGCACAGATACGCAGTATTTT	TRBJ2-3	once	TRBV24-1	NA
CASSPQGTADTEAFF	TGCGCCAGCAGCCCCCAGGGGACCGCGGACACTGAAGCTTTCTTT	TRBJ1-1	NA	TRBV4-3	NA
CASSTTGSYGYTF	TGCGCCAGCAGCACGACAGGCTCCTATGGCTACACCTTC	TRBJ1-2	many	TRBV10-1	NA
CASSVFGSGMNTEAFF	TGTGCCAGCAGTGTTTTCGGTAGCGGAATGAACACTGAAGCTTTCTTT	TRBJ1-1	NA	TRBV6-6	NA
CASSQQGAYGYTF	TGTGCCAGCAGTCAACAGGGAGCTTATGGCTACACCTTC	TRBJ1-2	NA	TRBV12-3/TRBV12-4	NA
CASSYSLVRAEAFF	TGTGCCAGCAGTTACTCGTTAGTACGGGCTGAAGCTTTCTTT	TRBJ1-1	NA	TRBV6-6	NA
CASSAGQGLANEKLFF	TGTGCCAGCAGCGCCGGACAGGGCTTGGCTAATGAAAAACTGTTTTTT	TRBJ1-4	once	TRBV5-5	TRBD1
CASSQEQGYEQYF	TGTGCCAGCAGCCAGGAACAGGGCTACGAGCAGTACTTC	TRBJ2-7	NA	TRBV3-1/TRBV3-2	NA
CASSRDRVGEKLFF	TGTGCCAGCAGTCGGGACAGGGTGGGGGAAAAACTGTTTTTT	TRBJ1-4	NA	TRBV2	TRBD1
CAWSPGNYGYTF	TGTGCCTGGAGTCCAGGGAACTATGGCTACACCTTC	TRBJ1-2	NA	TRBV30	NA
CASSLGGDSPLHF	TGTGCCAGCAGCTTAGGGGGAGATTCACCCCTCCACTTT	TRBJ1-6	NA	TRBV7-9	NA
CASSVSGSQETQYF	TGTGCCAGCAGCGTTAGCGGGAGTCAAGAGACCCAGTACTTC	TRBJ2-5	NA	TRBV4-2	TRBD2
CASSLSIANLLNTEAFF	TGTGCCAGCAGTTTATCGATCGCCAACCTACTGAACACTGAAGCTTTCTTT	TRBJ1-1	NA	TRBV27	NA
CASSGGDRVYEQYF	TGTGCCAGCAGTGGAGGGGACAGGGTCTACGAGCAGTACTTC	TRBJ2-7	NA	TRBV2	TRBD1
CASSQESGRDTQYF	TGCGCCAGCAGCCAAGAATCCGGTCGTGATACGCAGTATTTT	TRBJ2-3	NA	TRBV4-3	NA
CASSPTRNTEAFF	TGTGCCAGCAGCCCCACACGGAACACTGAAGCTTTCTTT	TRBJ1-1	NA	TRBV11-3	NA
CATRGGANEKLFF	TGTGCCACTAGGGGTGGAGCTAATGAAAAACTGTTTTTT	TRBJ1-4	NA	TRBV28	NA
CASSYRTSGIGNEQFF	TGTGCCAGCAGCTACCGGACTAGCGGGATTGGGAATGAGCAGTTCTTC	TRBJ2-1	once	TRBV11-2	TRBD2
CASSLLAGGVGTYNEQFF	TGTGCCAGCAGCCTTTTAGCGGGAGGAGTCGGGACGTACAATGAGCAGTTCTTC	TRBJ2-1	NA	TRBV3-1/TRBV3-2	TRBD2
CASSRPYNEQFF	TGTGCCAGCAGTCGACCATACAATGAGCAGTTCTTC	TRBJ2-1	many	TRBV6-6	NA
CASSPLAKAGVPADTQYF	TGTGCCAGCTCACCACTGGCCAAAGCGGGGGTTCCCGCAGATACGCAGTATTTT	TRBJ2-3	NA	TRBV18	TRBD2
CASNPLGGSGELFF	TGTGCCAGCAACCCCCTGGGGGGTTCCGGGGAGCTGTTTTTT	TRBJ2-2	few	TRBV7-9	NA
CASNYLLADTDTQYF	TGTGCCAGCAACTATCTATTAGCGGACACAGATACGCAGTATTTT	TRBJ2-3	NA	TRBV2	NA
CASSQQGGGYTF	TGTGCCAGCAGCCAACAGGGGGGTGGCTACACCTTC	TRBJ1-2	NA	TRBV3-1/TRBV3-2	TRBD1
CASSEGAVCSNQPQHF	TGTGCCAGCAGTGAGGGGGCGGTGTGCAGCAATCAGCCCCAGCATTTT	TRBJ1-5	NA	TRBV25-1	NA
CASSQGGGLNEQFF	TGTGCCAGCAGCCAGGGGGGAGGGCTTAATGAGCAGTTCTTC	TRBJ2-1	NA	TRBV4-2	TRBD2
CASSQEGASGSWETQYF	TGTGCCAGCAGCCAAGAAGGGGCTAGCGGGAGTTGGGAGACCCAGTACTTC	TRBJ2-5	NA	TRBV3-1/TRBV3-2	TRBD2
CASSRLTSGGSDTQYF	TGTGCCAGCAGCCGATTAACTAGCGGGGGGTCAGATACGCAGTATTTT	TRBJ2-3	NA	TRBV7-8	TRBD2
CASSPGTSGMNNEQFF	TGTGCCAGCAGCCCCGGGACTAGCGGGATGAACAATGAGCAGTTCTTC	TRBJ2-1	NA	TRBV7-9	TRBD2
CASSKDRWESGNTIYF	TGTGCCAGCAGCAAAGACCGGTGGGAGTCTGGAAACACCATATATTTT	TRBJ1-3	NA	TRBV7-8	NA